This T cell receptor beta chain is drawn from a study of CD8 T cells in ankylosing spondylitis. General study points: Seemingly distinctive of ankylosing spondylitis blood was a TCR beta motif formed by eight highly homologous variants. Existing reports had already noted some motif variants in reactive arthritis synovial fluid and blood.

CDR3 length: 17 residues. Germline CDR1 and CDR2: SGHRS and YFSETQ. The V end lost 4 bases, the J end lost 0 bases, and 14 bases lay between the germline ends. TCRdb re-called the 5' RACE reads through MiXCR, storing one row per CDR3 protein. The table includes about 450,000 distinct CDR3 sequences, 25% to 30% detected once. This clonotype was seen a handful of times. Its antigen remains unknown. J is TRBJ1-6 and V is TRBV5-1, with no clear D. The clonotype originates from a male donor with ankylosing spondylitis. The sequencing input was blood, either unsorted or a sorted T cell fraction (not recorded which). The CDR3 is CASSVDLGSSYNSPLHF. CDR3 DNA: TGCGCCAGCAGCGTCGATCTAGGGAGCTCCTATAATTCACCCCTCCACTTT.